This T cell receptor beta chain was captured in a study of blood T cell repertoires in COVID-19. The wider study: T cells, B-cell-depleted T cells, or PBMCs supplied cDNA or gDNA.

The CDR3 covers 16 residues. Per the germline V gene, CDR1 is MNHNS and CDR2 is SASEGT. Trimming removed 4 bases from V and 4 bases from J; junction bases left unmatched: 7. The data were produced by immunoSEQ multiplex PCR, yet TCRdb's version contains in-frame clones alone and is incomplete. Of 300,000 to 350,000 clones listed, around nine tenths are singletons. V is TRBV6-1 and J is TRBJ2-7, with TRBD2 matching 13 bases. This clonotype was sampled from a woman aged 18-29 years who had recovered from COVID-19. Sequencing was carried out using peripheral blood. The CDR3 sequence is CASSGPGTSGTYEQYV. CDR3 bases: TGTGCCAGCAGTGGACCCGGGACTAGCGGGACGTACGAGCAGTACGTC.